The next 3 T cell receptor beta chains were all read from a single sample in a study of T cell changes during pregnancy in multiple sclerosis. Some clones are missing from TCRdb's copy, which holds only in-frame ones; the method was immunoSEQ multiplex PCR. This table has 70,000 or so clones, 80% to 95% appearing once. Source: CD4+ T cells from peripheral blood mononuclear cells, taken before pregnancy. Source of these receptors: a female donor with multiple sclerosis, enrolled in a pregnancy study.

The chain uses TRBV19 and TRBJ1-5; weak D call: TRBD1 (5 bases). The CDR3 covers 13 residues. From germline, CDR1 is LNHDA and CDR2 SQIVND (reference sequence). Trimming removed 4 bases at V and 3 bases at J, with 7 bases between. CDR3 in DNA: TGTGCCAGTAGTACGGGGGACAATCAGCCCCAGCATTTT. Its protein product is CASSTGDNQPQHF.

About this clone itself: Other DNA sequences in this sample translate to the same CDR3. The chain is built from TRBV5-1 and TRBJ2-7, with 9 bases aligning to TRBD2. V trimming: 0 bases; J trimming: 3 bases; junction bases outside the gene matches: 7. Germline V CDR1 and CDR2: SGHRS, YFSETQ. The CDR3 extends over 16 amino acids. CDR3 amino acids: CASSLGLGGRGYEQYF. The CDR3 DNA follows: TGCGCCAGCAGCTTGGGTCTAGGCGGGAGGGGCTACGAGCAGTACTTC.

V and J are TRBV14 and TRBJ2-7; D not certain. This CDR3 spans 12 amino acids. Germline V CDR1 and CDR2: SGHDN, FVKESK. The V end was cut by 1 base, the J end by 10 bases, with 11 bases between. CDR3 amino acids: CASSQAVTVQYF. As DNA, the CDR3 is TGTGCCAGCAGCCAAGCGGTAACAGTTCAGTACTTC. The full variable domain, completed using reference TRBV14 and TRBJ2-7, is EAGVTQFPSHSVIEKGQTVTLRCDPISGHDNLYWYRRVMGKEIKFLLHFVKESKQDESGMPNNRFLAERTGGTYSTLKVQPAELEDSGVYFCASSQAVTVQYFGPGTRLTVT.